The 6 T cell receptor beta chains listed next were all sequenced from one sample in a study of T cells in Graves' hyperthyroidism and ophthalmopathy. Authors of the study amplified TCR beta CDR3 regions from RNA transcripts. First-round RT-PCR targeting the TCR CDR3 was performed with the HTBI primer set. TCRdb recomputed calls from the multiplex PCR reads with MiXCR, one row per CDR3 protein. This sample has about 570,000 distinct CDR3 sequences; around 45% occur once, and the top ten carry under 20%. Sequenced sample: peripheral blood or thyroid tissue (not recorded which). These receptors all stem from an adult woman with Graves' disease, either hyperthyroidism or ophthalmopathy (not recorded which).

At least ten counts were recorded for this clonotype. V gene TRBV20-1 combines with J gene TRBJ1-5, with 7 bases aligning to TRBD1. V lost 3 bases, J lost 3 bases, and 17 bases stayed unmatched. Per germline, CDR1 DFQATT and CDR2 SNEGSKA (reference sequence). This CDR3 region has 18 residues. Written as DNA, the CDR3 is TGCAGTGCTAGCATCTGGGGACAGCTAAACTCCCTCAATCAGCCCCAGCATTTT. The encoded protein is CSASIWGQLNSLNQPQHF.

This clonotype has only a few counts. The CDR3 here is CASSEYRLDHEQFF. The CDR3 nucleotides are TGTGCCAGCAGTGAATACCGCCTAGACCATGAGCAGTTCTTC. V usage is TRBV7-9 and J usage is TRBJ2-1; no firm D call. Germline V lookup: CDR1 SEHNR, CDR2 FQNEAQ (reference sequence). This CDR3 has 14 residues. Trimming removed 6 bases at V and 8 bases at J, with 17 bases between.

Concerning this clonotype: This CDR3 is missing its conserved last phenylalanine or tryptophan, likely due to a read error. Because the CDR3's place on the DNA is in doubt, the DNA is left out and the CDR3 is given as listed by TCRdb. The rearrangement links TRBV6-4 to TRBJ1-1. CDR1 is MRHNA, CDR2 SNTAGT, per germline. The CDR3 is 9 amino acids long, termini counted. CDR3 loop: CASSIRANY.

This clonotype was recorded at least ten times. CDR3 coding DNA: TGTGCCAGTCGAGGGGGTTGGCGATACATGAACACTGAAGCTTTCTTT. Translation: CASRGGWRYMNTEAFF. This sequence joins TRBV19 and TRBJ1-1, with a possible D match to TRBD1 (6 bases). The V and J ends lost 8 bases and 0 bases respectively, with 19 bases between them. The germline CDR1 and CDR2 sequences are LNHDA and SQIVND (reference sequence). The CDR3 totals 16 residues.

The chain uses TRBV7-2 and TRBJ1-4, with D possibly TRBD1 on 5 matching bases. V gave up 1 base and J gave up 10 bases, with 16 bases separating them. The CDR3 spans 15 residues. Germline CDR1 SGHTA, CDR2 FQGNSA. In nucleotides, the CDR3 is TGTGCCAGCAGCTTAGTATCGCAGGGTTCAGGAAAACTGTTTTTT. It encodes CASSLVSQGSGKLFF.

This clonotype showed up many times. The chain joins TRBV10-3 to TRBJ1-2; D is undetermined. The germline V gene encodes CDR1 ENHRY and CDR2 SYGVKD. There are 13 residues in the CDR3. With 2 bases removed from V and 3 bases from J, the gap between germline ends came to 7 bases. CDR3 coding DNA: TGTGCCATCAGTGAGGGGTCGGACTATGGCTACACCTTC. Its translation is CAISEGSDYGYTF.